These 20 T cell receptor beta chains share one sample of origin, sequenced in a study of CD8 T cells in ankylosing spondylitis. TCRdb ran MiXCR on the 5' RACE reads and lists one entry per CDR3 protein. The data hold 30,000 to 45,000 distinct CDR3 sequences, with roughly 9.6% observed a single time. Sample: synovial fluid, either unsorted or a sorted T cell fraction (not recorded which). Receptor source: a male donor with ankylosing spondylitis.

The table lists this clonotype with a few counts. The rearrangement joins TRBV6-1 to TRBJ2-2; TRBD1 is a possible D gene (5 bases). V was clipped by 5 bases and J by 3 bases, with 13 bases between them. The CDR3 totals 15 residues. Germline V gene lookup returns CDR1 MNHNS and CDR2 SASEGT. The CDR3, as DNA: TGTGCCAGCAGTCCCTCCCCAGGGTACACCGGGGAGCTGTTTTTT. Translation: CASSPSPGYTGELFF.

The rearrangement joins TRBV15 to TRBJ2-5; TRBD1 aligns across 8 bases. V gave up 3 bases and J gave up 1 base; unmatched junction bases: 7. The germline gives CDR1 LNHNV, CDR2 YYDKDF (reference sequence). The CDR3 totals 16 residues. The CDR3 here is CATSRPTGDAQETQYF. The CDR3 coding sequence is TGTGCCACCAGCAGGCCGACAGGGGACGCCCAAGAGACCCAGTACTTC.

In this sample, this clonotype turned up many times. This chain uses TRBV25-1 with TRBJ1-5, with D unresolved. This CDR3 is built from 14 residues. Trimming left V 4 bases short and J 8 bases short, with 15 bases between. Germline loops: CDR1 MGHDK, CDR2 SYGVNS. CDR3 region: CASSAVTSGEPQHF. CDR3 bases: TGTGCCAGCAGTGCCGTCACCAGTGGCGAGCCCCAGCATTTT. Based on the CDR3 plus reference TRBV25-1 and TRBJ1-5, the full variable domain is EADIYQTPRYLVIGTGKKITLECSQTMGHDKMYWYQQDPGMELHLIHYSYGVNSTEKGDLSSESTVSRIRTEHFPLTLESARPSHTSQYLCASSAVTSGEPQHFGDGTRLSIL.

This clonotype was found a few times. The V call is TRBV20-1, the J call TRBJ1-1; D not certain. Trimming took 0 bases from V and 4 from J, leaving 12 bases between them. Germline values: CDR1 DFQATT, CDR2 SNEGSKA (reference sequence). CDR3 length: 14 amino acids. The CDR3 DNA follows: TGCAGTGCTAGAGATATCACAGCTTCCACTGAAGCTTTCTTT. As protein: CSARDITASTEAFF.

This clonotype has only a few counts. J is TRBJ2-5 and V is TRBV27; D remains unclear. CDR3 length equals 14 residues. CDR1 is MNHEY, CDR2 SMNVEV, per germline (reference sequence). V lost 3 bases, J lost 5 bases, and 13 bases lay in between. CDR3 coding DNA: TGTGCCAGCAGTTTGTGGGGTAGTGGGGAGACCCAGTACTTC. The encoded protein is CASSLWGSGETQYF.

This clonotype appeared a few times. CDR3 sequence: CASSTLRATDTQYF. The CDR3 DNA reads TGTGCCAGCAGCACACTCCGCGCCACAGATACGCAGTATTTT. The chain couples TRBV12-3 or TRBV12-4 to TRBJ2-3; no definite D call. Trimming stripped 6 bases from V and 2 bases from J, with 12 bases between. This CDR3 has 14 residues.

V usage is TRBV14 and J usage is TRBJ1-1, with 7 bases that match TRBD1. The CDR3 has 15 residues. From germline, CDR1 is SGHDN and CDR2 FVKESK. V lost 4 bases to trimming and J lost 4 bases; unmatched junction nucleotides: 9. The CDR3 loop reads CASSRDREMGTEAFF. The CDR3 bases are TGTGCCAGCAGCCGAGACAGGGAGATGGGCACTGAAGCTTTCTTT. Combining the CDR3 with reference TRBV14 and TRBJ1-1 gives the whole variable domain EAGVTQFPSHSVIEKGQTVTLRCDPISGHDNLYWYRRVMGKEIKFLLHFVKESKQDESGMPNNRFLAERTGGTYSTLKVQPAELEDSGVYFCASSRDREMGTEAFFGQGTRLTVV.

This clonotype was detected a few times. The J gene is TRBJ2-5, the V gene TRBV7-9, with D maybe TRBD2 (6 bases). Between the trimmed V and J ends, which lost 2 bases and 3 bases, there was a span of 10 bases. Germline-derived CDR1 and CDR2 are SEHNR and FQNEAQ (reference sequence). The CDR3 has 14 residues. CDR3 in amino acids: CASSLIGGEETQYF. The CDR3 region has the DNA TGTGCCAGCAGCTTAATAGGAGGGGAAGAGACCCAGTACTTC.

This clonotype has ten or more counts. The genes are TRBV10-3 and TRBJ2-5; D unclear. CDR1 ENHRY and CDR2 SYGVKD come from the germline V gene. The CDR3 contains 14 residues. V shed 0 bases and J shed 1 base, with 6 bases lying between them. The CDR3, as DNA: TGTGCCATCAGTGAGTCCCGGAGCCAAGAGACCCAGTACTTC. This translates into CAISESRSQETQYF.

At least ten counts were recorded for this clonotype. Here the CDR3 reads CASTSGYEQYF. CDR3 nucleotide sequence: TGTGCCAGCACCAGTGGGTACGAGCAGTACTTC. This sequence joins TRBV12-3 or TRBV12-4 and TRBJ2-7; D not resolved. The CDR3 has 11 amino acids. V dropped 7 bases and J dropped 4 bases, with 8 bases sitting between them.

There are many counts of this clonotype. For the CDR3, the DNA is TGTGCCACCAGCAGGGGGATGCGTATGGCGACTGACTTCCAAGAGACCCAGTACTTC. Translated: CATSRGMRMATDFQETQYF. The chain has TRBV15 and TRBJ2-5, with D unclear. Looked up from germline, CDR1 is LNHNV and CDR2 is YYDKDF (reference sequence). The CDR3 contains 19 residues. V was clipped by 3 bases and J by 1 base, with 24 bases between them.

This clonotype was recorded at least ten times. The CDR3 loop is CASSLSGNEQFF. The CDR3, as DNA: TGTGCCAGCAGCTTGTCCGGGAATGAGCAGTTCTTC. The chain couples TRBV27 to TRBJ2-1; D is unresolved. The CDR3 length is 12 residues. V dropped 6 bases and J dropped 7 bases, with 10 bases sitting between them. Germline V gives CDR1 MNHEY, CDR2 SMNVEV (reference sequence).

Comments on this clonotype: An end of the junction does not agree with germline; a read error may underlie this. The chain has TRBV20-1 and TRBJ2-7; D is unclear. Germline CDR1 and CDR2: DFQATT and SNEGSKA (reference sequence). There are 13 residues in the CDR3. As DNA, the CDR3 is TGCAGTGCTAGTCGGCAGACTCGATCCGAGCATTACTTC. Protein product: CSASRQTRSEHYF.

In DNA, the CDR3 is TGTGCCAGCAGCCAAGATACGACAGGGAGAGGGGACACCGGGGAGCTGTTTTTT. It yields the protein CASSQDTTGRGDTGELFF. V is TRBV14 and J is TRBJ2-2; 7 nucleotides line up with TRBD1. The CDR3 runs to 18 residues. Trimming took 0 bases from V and 3 from J; bases not matched to a gene: 10. From germline, CDR1 is SGHDN and CDR2 FVKESK.

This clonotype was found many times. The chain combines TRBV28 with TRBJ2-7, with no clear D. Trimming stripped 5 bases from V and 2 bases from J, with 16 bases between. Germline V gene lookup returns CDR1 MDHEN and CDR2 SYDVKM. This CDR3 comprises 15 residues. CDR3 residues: CASSPTLADTYEQYF. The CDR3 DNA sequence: TGTGCCAGCAGTCCTACCTTAGCTGACACCTACGAGCAGTACTTC.

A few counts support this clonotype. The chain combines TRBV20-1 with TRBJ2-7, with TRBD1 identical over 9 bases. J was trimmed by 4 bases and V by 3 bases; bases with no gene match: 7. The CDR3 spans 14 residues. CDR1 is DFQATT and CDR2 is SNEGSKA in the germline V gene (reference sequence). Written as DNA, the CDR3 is TGCAGTGCTAGGGACCGGGACAGGGAGTACGAGCAGTACTTC. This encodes CSARDRDREYEQYF.

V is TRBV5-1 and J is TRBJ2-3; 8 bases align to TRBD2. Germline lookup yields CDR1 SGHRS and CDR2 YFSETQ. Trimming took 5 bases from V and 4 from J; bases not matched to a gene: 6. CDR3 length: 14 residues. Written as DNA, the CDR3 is TGCGCCAGCAGGACGACTAGCGTCGCAGATACGCAGTATTTT. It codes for CASRTTSVADTQYF.

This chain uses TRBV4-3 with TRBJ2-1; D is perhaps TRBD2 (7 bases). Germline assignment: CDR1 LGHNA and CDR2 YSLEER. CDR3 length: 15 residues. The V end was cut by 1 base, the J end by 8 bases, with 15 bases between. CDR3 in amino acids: CASSQGGGRGDEQFF. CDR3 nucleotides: TGCGCCAGCAGCCAAGGGGGGGGCAGGGGCGATGAGCAGTTCTTC.

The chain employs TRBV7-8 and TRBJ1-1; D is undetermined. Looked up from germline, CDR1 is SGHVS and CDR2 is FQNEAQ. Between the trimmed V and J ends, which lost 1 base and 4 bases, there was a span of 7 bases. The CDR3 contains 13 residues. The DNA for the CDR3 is TGTGCCAGCAGCTTAGTATCGCTCACTGAAGCTTTCTTT. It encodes CASSLVSLTEAFF.

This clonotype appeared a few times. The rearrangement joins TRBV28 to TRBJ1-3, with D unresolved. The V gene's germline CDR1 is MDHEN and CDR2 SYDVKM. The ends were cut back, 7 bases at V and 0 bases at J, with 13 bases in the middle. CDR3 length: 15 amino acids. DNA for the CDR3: TGTGCCAGCACCGGCGGAGGTAACTCTGGAAACACCATATATTTT. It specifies CASTGGGNSGNTIYF.